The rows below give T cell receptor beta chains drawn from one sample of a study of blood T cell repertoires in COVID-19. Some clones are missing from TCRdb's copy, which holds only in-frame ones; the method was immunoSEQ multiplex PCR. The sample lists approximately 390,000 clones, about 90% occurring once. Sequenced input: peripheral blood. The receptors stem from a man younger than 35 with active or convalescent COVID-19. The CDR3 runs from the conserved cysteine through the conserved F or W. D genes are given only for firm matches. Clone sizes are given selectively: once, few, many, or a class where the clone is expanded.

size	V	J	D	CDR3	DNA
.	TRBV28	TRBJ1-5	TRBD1	CASSLLSTGGNQPQHF	TGTGCCAGCAGCTTACTATCGACAGGGGGCAATCAGCCCCAGCATTTT
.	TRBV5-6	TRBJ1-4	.	CASSLGSGEKNEKLFF	TGTGCCAGCAGCTTGGGTTCAGGGGAAAAAAATGAAAAACTGTTTTTT
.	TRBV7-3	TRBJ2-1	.	CASSLRGDEQFF	TGTGCCAGCAGCTTAAGGGGGGATGAGCAGTTCTTC
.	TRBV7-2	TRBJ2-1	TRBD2	CASSFSLAGVVEQFF	TGTGCCAGCAGCTTTAGCTTAGCGGGAGTGGTTGAGCAGTTCTTC
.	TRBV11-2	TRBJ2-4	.	CASSLDAVFGLAKNIQYF	TGTGCCAGCAGCTTAGATGCGGTGTTCGGGTTAGCCAAAAACATTCAGTACTTC
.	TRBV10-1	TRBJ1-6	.	CAKFQGYHSPLHF	TGCGCCAAATTCCAGGGGTATCATTCACCCCTCCACTTT
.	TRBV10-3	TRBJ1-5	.	CAISAGLGNQPQHF	TGTGCCATCAGTGCAGGGCTGGGGAATCAGCCCCAGCATTTT
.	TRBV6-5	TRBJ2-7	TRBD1	CASSRQGAEQYF	TGTGCCAGCAGCCGACAGGGGGCCGAGCAGTACTTC
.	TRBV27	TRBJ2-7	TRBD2	CASSLSGAGGIYEQYF	TGTGCCAGCAGTTTATCAGGGGCGGGAGGAATATACGAGCAGTACTTC
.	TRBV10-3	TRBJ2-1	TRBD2	CAISGLANDYNEQFF	TGTGCCATCAGCGGACTAGCGAACGACTACAATGAGCAGTTCTTC
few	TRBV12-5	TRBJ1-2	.	CASGSAQVPYGYTF	TGTGCTAGTGGTTCGGCCCAGGTACCCTATGGCTACACCTTC
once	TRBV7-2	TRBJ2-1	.	CASSLGLALEQFF	TGTGCCAGCAGCTTAGGGCTAGCGCTTGAGCAGTTCTTC